These 11 T cell receptor beta chains came from one sample sequenced in a study of OX40 agonist ivuxolimab in advanced cancers. Libraries came from the immunoSEQ multiplex PCR assay. The clones in this table, taken by TCRdb from immuneACCESS, are in-frame only. Not every clone is retained; where verified, under half of the shortfall comes from an unresolved V gene, and the cause of the rest is unknown. This sample gives about 35,000 clones in total; about 76% of them show up just once. Approximately 20% of the sample is in the top ten clones. Sample: CD4+ or CD8+ T cells sorted from blood, taken in a trial of the OX40 agonist ivuxolimab. These receptors all stem from an adult with an advanced solid tumor such as melanoma, head and neck, liver or kidney cancer.

V usage is TRBV10-3 and J usage is TRBJ2-6; D is unresolved. Trimming took off 6 bases at V and 2 bases at J, with 5 bases between the two ends. CDR3 size: 13 residues. The V gene's germline CDR1 is ENHRY and CDR2 SYGVKD. The CDR3 nucleotides read TGTGCCATCAGGGATGCTGGGGCCAACGTCCTGACTTTC. Translated, it gives CAIRDAGANVLTF.

The chain combines TRBV18 with TRBJ1-5; a weak D match, TRBD1 (6 bases). The CDR3 is 14 amino acids. Germline lookup yields CDR1 KGHSH and CDR2 LQKENI. V was clipped by 6 bases and J by 5 bases, with 14 bases between them. As DNA, the CDR3 is TGTGCCAGCTCGCTTGAATACAGGGATCAGCCCCAGCATTTT. This sequence encodes CASSLEYRDQPQHF.

The chain employs TRBV19 and TRBJ1-5, with D uncertain. The germline gives CDR1 LNHDA, CDR2 SQIVND (reference sequence). The CDR3 sequence is 14 residues long. The V end was cut by 3 bases, the J end by 4 bases, with 10 bases between. CDR3 DNA: TGTGCCAGTAGTATCAGGCAGATGAATCAGCCCCAGCATTTT. It translates to CASSIRQMNQPQHF.

This clone was found a few times. The V call is TRBV6-1, the J call TRBJ1-5, with D possibly being TRBD1 (5 bases). The CDR3 has 14 amino acids. Germline V gives CDR1 MNHNS, CDR2 SASEGT. Trimming cost V 0 bases and J 4 bases, with 7 bases left between them. The CDR3 protein is CASSEATANQPQHF. DNA of the CDR3: TGTGCCAGCAGTGAAGCGACAGCTAATCAGCCCCAGCATTTT.

The chain has TRBV5-1 and TRBJ2-5; no firm D call. This CDR3 contains 14 residues. The V gene lost 0 bases and the J gene lost 1 base, with 7 bases spanning the gap. CDR1 is SGHRS, CDR2 YFSETQ, per germline. In DNA, the CDR3 is TGCGCCAGCAGCTTGGATACAGCCCAAGAGACCCAGTACTTC. Protein sequence: CASSLDTAQETQYF.

The chain recombines TRBV9 with TRBJ2-3; 11 nucleotides align to TRBD1. The J segment lost 5 bases and the V segment lost 1 base, leaving 9 bases of the junction unmatched. The CDR3 consists of 17 residues. The germline CDR1 and CDR2 sequences are SGDLS and YYNGEE. The CDR3 DNA sequence: TGTGCCAGCAGCGTATCACAAGGACAGGGGGCCGTAGATACGCAGTATTTT. Its translation: CASSVSQGQGAVDTQYF.

This rearrangement joins TRBV10-2 to TRBJ2-3; 9 nucleotides match TRBD1. V was clipped by 4 bases and J by 2 bases; unmatched bases: 16. Germline-derived CDR1 and CDR2 are WSHSY and SAAADI. This CDR3 region has 19 residues. This CDR3 is CASSARDRALRRNTDTQYF. CDR3 sequence (DNA): TGCGCCAGCAGTGCCCGGGACAGGGCGCTGCGACGTAACACAGATACGCAGTATTTT.

The rearrangement uses TRBV30 and TRBJ1-1; tentatively, D is TRBD1 (6 bases). V lost 0 bases and J 3 bases, leaving 17 bases between the germline ends. From germline, CDR1 is GTSNPN and CDR2 SVGIG (reference sequence). The CDR3 loop spans 16 amino acids. CDR3 amino acids: CAWSVMGGGRDTEAFF. CDR3 DNA: TGTGCCTGGAGTGTGATGGGGGGCGGCCGGGACACTGAAGCTTTCTTT.

The chain uses TRBV7-8 and TRBJ1-2; 9 bases are a match to TRBD1. The CDR3 covers 15 residues. V was clipped by 5 bases and J by 4 bases; unmatched bases: 8. CDR1 and CDR2 (germline): SGHVS, FQNEAQ. As DNA, the CDR3 is TGTGCCAGCAGCGCGCAGACAGGGGGAATCTATGGCTACACCTTC. Amino acid sequence: CASSAQTGGIYGYTF.

The chain combines TRBV28 with TRBJ1-1, with 9 bases fitting TRBD1. CDR1 MDHEN and CDR2 SYDVKM come from the germline V gene. The CDR3 loop spans 14 amino acids. Trimming cost V 6 bases and J 6 bases; bases outside gene matches: 8. The CDR3 DNA follows: TGTGCCAGCAGAATCGGGACAGGGCTAGCTGAAGCTTTCTTT. Residues: CASRIGTGLAEAFF.

The chain combines TRBV5-1 with TRBJ1-1, with TRBD1 identical over 9 bases. The CDR3 runs 17 residues. V was clipped by 1 base and J by 3 bases; unmatched bases: 10. CDR1 is SGHRS and CDR2 is YFSETQ in the germline V gene. The CDR3 DNA reads as TGCGCCAGCAGCTTGTTTGGGACAGGGACCGGTGACACTGAAGCTTTCTTT. It specifies CASSLFGTGTGDTEAFF.